This T cell receptor beta chain was profiled in a study of T-cell reconstitution after alpha-beta-depleted transplantation in children. Trimming at V came to 7 bases and at J to 2 bases, leaving 4 bases not matched to a gene. CDR1 is SQVTM and CDR2 is ANQGSEA in the germline V gene. CDR3 length: 13 residues. Using unique molecular identifiers, the investigators prepared the TCRbeta library. TCRdb analysed the PCR reads with MiXCR anew, one entry per CDR3 protein. The repertoire holds about 610,000 distinct CDR3 sequences, with about 10% as singletons. This clonotype was found many times. This chain joins TRBV29-1 and TRBJ2-1, with 8 bases that match TRBD1. The sequenced sample was PBMCs from the stem cell graft donor, obtained from the stem cell graft. The sequence was obtained from a human donor who donated a stem cell graft to a child with acute myeloid leukemia. The CDR3 DNA follows: TGCAGCGCGGACAGGGTTCCCTACAATGAGCAGTTCTTC. Translation: CSADRVPYNEQFF.